This T cell receptor (beta chain) was captured in a study of blood T cell repertoires in COVID-19. Across the whole study: Samples came from the United States, Italy and Spain, spanning acute and convalescent COVID-19. PBMCs, B-cell-depleted T cells, or T cells were the source of the cDNA or gDNA that made up the material.

The table came from immunoSEQ multiplex PCR; TCRdb's copy has only in-frame clones and leaves some out. This sample has 93,000 or so clones; approximately 89% occur once, and the top ten carry approximately 17%. The CDR3 loop spans 16 amino acids. Germline V gives CDR1 SNHLY, CDR2 FYNNEI. The ends were cut back, 6 bases at V and 4 bases at J, with 18 bases in the middle. This clone appeared a single time. The rearrangement links TRBV2 to TRBJ2-2, with D possibly TRBD2 on 6 matching bases. The sequence came from a woman aged 80 or older in a cohort sampled during active COVID-19. The source material was peripheral blood. CDR3 region: CASSGSSGLSTGELFF. The CDR3 DNA sequence: TGTGCCAGCAGCGGGTCATCGGGACTCTCCACCGGGGAGCTGTTTTTT.